This T cell receptor (beta chain) was sequenced in a study of T cell responses to AZD1222 COVID-19 vaccine. Study-wide findings and caveats: Along spike, vaccine-associated CD4 TCRs were found throughout, with dominance at 160-218 and 743-854.

Sequenced by immunoSEQ multiplex PCR; TCRdb stores in-frame clones only, minus some. The sample lists 200,000 or so clones; approximately 93% were seen once. This clone was observed once. What it binds is not known. This CDR3 has 16 residues. In germline, CDR1 is SNHLY, CDR2 FYNNEI. V dropped 2 bases and J dropped 2; count of bases not matched to a gene: 6. The sequences come from peripheral blood, collected 28 days after the second AZD1222 dose. The TCR originated in an adult who received the AZD1222 COVID-19 vaccine. This chain uses TRBV2 with TRBJ1-2; 9 bases are shared with TRBD1. The CDR3 region has the DNA TGTGCCAGCAGTGAAATGGGGACAGGGCAGAACTATGGCTACACCTTC. Encoded protein: CASSEMGTGQNYGYTF.